This T cell receptor beta chain was identified during a study of CD8+ T cells in alopecia areata. Study background: Treated patients took oral tofacitinib at 5 to 10 mg twice daily.

The V end was cut by 2 bases, the J end by 12 bases, with 13 bases between. The CDR3 covers 11 residues. In germline, CDR1 is GTSNPN, CDR2 SVGIG (reference sequence). After isolation, RNA underwent reverse transcription to generate cDNA as the sequencing template. Using immunoSEQ multiplex PCR, the repertoire was profiled, and TCRdb retains in-frame clones only, with some absent. The profile shows more than 150,000 clones, approximately 53% of them singletons. The source was CD8+ T cells sorted from blood, collected at week 0. The chain employs TRBV30 and TRBJ1-2; maybe TRBD1 (5 bases). The receptor was derived from a human donor with alopecia areata. CDR3 DNA sequence: TGTGCCTGGAGTTACTCGACAGAAAACACCTTC. Its protein is CAWSYSTENTF.